The 8 T cell receptor beta chains below were found in one sample sequenced in a study of T cells in Graves' hyperthyroidism and ophthalmopathy. Template material for amplifying TCR beta CDR3 regions consisted of RNA transcripts. First-round RT-PCR targeting the TCR CDR3 was performed with the HTBI primer set. TCRdb recomputed calls from the multiplex PCR reads with MiXCR, one row per CDR3 protein. This sample carries roughly 500,000 distinct CDR3 sequences, roughly 45% of them seen once, and the ten largest clones take around 44%. Source material: peripheral blood or thyroid tissue (not recorded which). All receptors derive from an adult woman with Graves' disease, either hyperthyroidism or ophthalmopathy (not recorded which).

In its sample, this clonotype was seen once. A much larger clone differs by one base, so this may be a read error. This chain connects TRBV20-1 to TRBJ2-5; D might be TRBD1 (5 bases). Germline CDR1 reads DFQATT; CDR2 reads SNEGSKA (reference sequence). The V end was cut by 0 bases, the J end by 7 bases, with 24 bases between. This CDR3 contains 17 residues. CDR3 residues: CSARDPLNDSALGTQYF. The CDR3 nucleotides read TGCAGTGCTAGAGACCCCTTAAACGACAGCGCCTTGGGGACCCAGTACTTC.

The V gene is TRBV29-1, the J gene TRBJ1-1, with 8 bases matching TRBD1. CDR3 length: 13 amino acids. Trimming at V came to 8 bases and at J to 1 base, leaving 6 bases not matched to a gene. Germline assignment: CDR1 SQVTM and CDR2 ANQGSEA. DNA for the CDR3: TGCAGCTTGGCGGACAGGGCGAACACTGAAGCTTTCTTT. Translating it yields CSLADRANTEAFF.

This clonotype was counted at least ten times. The chain recombines TRBV2 with TRBJ1-3; D call uncertain. CDR1 is SNHLY, CDR2 FYNNEI, per germline. The CDR3 length is 13 residues. V lost 2 bases to trimming and J lost 0 bases, with 2 bases between them. The CDR3 DNA sequence: TGTGCCAGCAGTGAAAACTCTGGAAACACCATATATTTT. The encoded protein is CASSENSGNTIYF.

The rearrangement links TRBV6-2 or TRBV6-3 to TRBJ1-2; tentatively, D is TRBD1 (5 bases). V was pared by 2 bases and J by 0 bases, with 7 bases between. Germline V gene lookup returns CDR1 MNHEY and CDR2 SVGEGT. CDR3 length: 14 amino acids. CDR3 nucleotides: TGTGCCAGCAGTTACCCGGGACCTAACTATGGCTACACCTTC. Protein: CASSYPGPNYGYTF.

The rearrangement joins TRBV10-3 to TRBJ1-2; D is unresolved. Per germline, CDR1 ENHRY and CDR2 SYGVKD. The CDR3 consists of 13 residues. Trimming took 0 bases from V and 4 from J, leaving 6 bases between them. DNA of the CDR3: TGTGCCATCAGTGAGTCTGGGTCCTATGGCTACACCTTC. Amino acids: CAISESGSYGYTF.

This clonotype was seen at least ten times. The chain links TRBV10-3 to TRBJ1-1; 9 nucleotides line up with TRBD1. Germline CDR1 ENHRY, CDR2 SYGVKD. V dropped 6 bases and J dropped 10; count of bases not matched to a gene: 9. The CDR3 runs to 13 residues. The CDR3 protein is CAIRGTGKERAFF. The DNA of the CDR3 is TGTGCCATCAGGGGGACAGGGAAAGAACGAGCTTTCTTT.

A few counts support this clonotype. One base away lies a much larger clone, so this may be a sequencing read error. V gene TRBV7-2 combines with J gene TRBJ2-5, with TRBD2 matching 7 bases. The V segment lost 4 bases and the J segment 4 bases; nucleotides outside the gene matches: 6. The CDR3 totals 14 residues. Germline V gives CDR1 SGHTA, CDR2 FQGNSA. CDR3 sequence: CASSSAGVGETQYF. For the CDR3, the DNA is TGTGCCAGCAGCTCCGCGGGAGTCGGAGAGACCCAGTACTTC.

This chain uses TRBV20-1 with TRBJ2-7, with D maybe TRBD2 (6 bases). The CDR3 consists of 14 residues. In germline, CDR1 is DFQATT, CDR2 SNEGSKA (reference sequence). V lost 2 bases to trimming and J lost 3 bases, with 14 bases between them. The CDR3 protein is CSARMAGFVYEQYF. The DNA for the CDR3 is TGCAGTGCTAGAATGGCGGGATTTGTCTACGAGCAGTACTTC.